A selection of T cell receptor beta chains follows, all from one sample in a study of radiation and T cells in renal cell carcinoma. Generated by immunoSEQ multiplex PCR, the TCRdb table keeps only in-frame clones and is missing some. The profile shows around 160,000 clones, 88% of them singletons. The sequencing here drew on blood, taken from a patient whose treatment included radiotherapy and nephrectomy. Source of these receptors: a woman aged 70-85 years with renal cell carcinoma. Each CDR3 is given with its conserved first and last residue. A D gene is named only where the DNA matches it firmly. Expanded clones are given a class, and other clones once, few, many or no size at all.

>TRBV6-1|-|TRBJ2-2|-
TGTGCCAGCAGTGAATCTTGGGTGGACGGGGAGCTGTTTTTT
CASSESWVDGELFF
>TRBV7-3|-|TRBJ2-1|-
TGTGCCAGCAGCCAAACAGGGAGCTCCTACAATGAGCAGTTCTTC
CASSQTGSSYNEQFF
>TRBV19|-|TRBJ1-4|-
TGTGCCAGTAGTCCTTCACGTAAAGGGGAAAAACTGTTTTTT
CASSPSRKGEKLFF
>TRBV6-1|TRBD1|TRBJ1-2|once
TGTGCCAGCAGTCGGACAGGGGGCGCCTACTATGGCTACACCTTC
CASSRTGGAYYGYTF
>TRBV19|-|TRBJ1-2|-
TGTGCCAGTAGCCGGGGGGCAGGCCTAGCTAACTATGGCTACACCTTC
CASSRGAGLANYGYTF
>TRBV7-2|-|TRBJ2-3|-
TGTGCCAGCAGCTTACCGGGGGTAGATACGCAGTATTTT
CASSLPGVDTQYF
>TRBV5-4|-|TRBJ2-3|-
TGTGCCAGCAGCGGGGTGCAGGGCACAGATACGCAGTATTTT
CASSGVQGTDTQYF
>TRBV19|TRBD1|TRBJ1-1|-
TGTGCCAGCCTGGACAGGGATGACACTGAAGCTTTCTTT
CASLDRDDTEAFF
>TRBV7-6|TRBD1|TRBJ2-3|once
TGTGCCAGCAGCTTAGGGACAGGGGGCGCAGATACGCAGTATTTT
CASSLGTGGADTQYF
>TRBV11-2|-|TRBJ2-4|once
TGTGCCAGCAGCGCCGACGGTTCAGTTAAAAACAAAAACATTCAGTACTTC
CASSADGSVKNKNIQYF
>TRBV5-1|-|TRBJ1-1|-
TGCGCCAGCAGCTTGGAATCGGCCCCGAACACTGAAGCTTTCTTT
CASSLESAPNTEAFF
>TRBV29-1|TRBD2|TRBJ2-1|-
TGCAGCGGTAGCGGGGGAAGCTCCTACAATGAGCAGTTCTTC
CSGSGGSSYNEQFF
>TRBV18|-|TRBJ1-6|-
TGTGCCAGCTCACCCGGCTTCGGGGGCGTCACTTCACCCCTCCACTTT
CASSPGFGGVTSPLHF
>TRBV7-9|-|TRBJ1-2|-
TGTGCCAGCAGAACGGCGGGCACCTTC
CASRTAGTF
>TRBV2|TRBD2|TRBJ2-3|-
TGTGCCAGCAGCCTAGCGGGGGGCCTCCCGGATACGCAGTATTTT
CASSLAGGLPDTQYF
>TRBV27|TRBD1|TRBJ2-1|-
TGTGCCAGCAGGCCAGGGGGTCGCAATGAGCAGTTCTTC
CASRPGGRNEQFF
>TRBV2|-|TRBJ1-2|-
TGTGCCAGCAGTGTTAGGCAGGGGATAGATGGCTACACCTTC
CASSVRQGIDGYTF
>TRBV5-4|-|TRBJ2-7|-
TGTGCCAGCAGCTTGTACGGGTCCTACGAGCAGTACTTC
CASSLYGSYEQYF
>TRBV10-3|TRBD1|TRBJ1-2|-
TGTGCCATCAGTGCAGGGGACAGGGTCGGCTACACCTTC
CAISAGDRVGYTF
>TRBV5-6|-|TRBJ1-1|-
TGTGCCAGCAGCTTGGTCAGGGCTACTGAAGCTTTCTTT
CASSLVRATEAFF
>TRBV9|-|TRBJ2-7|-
TGTGCCAGCAGCGTAGAGGGGGACTACGAGCAGTACTTC
CASSVEGDYEQYF
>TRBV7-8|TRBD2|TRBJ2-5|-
TGTGCCAGCAGCTTAGCGGGGACTAGCGGGTTTGAGACCCAGTACTTC
CASSLAGTSGFETQYF
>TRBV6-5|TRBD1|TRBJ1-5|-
TGTGCCAGCAGTCCAGGGGGCACTCAGCCCCAGCATTTT
CASSPGGTQPQHF
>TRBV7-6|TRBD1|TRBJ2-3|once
TGTGCCAGCAGCTCGGGACAGGGAACAGATACGCAGTATTTT
CASSSGQGTDTQYF